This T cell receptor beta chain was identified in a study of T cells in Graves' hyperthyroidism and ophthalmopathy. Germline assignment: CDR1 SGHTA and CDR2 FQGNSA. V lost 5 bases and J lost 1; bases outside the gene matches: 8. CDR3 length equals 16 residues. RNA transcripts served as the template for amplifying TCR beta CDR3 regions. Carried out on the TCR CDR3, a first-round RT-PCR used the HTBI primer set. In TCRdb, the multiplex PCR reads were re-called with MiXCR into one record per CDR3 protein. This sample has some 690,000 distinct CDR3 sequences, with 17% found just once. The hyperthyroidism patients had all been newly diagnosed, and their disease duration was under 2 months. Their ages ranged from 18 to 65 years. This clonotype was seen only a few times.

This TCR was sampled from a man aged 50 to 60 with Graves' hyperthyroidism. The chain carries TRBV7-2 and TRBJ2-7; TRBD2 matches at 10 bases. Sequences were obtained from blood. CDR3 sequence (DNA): TGTGCCAGCAGCAGGGCTAGCGGGAGCCGATCCTACGAGCAGTACTTC. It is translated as CASSRASGSRSYEQYF.